This TCR beta chain was retrieved from a study of metastatic and nonmetastatic thyroid tumors. In the study overall: Repertoire comparison spanned blood and tumor or nodule tissue of malignant and benign thyroid patients.

Broader study findings: In blood and tumor, TCR beta diversity was reportedly significantly higher in malignant thyroid tumors than in benign nodules.

Trimming cost V 4 bases and J 10 bases, with 16 bases left between them. The CDR3 has 13 amino acids. Every patient underwent thyroid surgery untreated. This clone is medium-sized in the sample. Its antigen is not identified. Original data processing: The study built a papillary thyroid cancer distant-metastasis classifier from CDR3 differences across clinicopathological groups. TCRdb re-clonotyped the PCR reads via MiXCR. The V and J calls here are based on TCRdb, not the publication. The sample yields 20,000 to 25,000 clones, around a sixth seen once. The sample consisted of blood. The chain carries TRBV12-3 or TRBV12-4 and TRBJ1-1; D is undetermined. This TCR was sampled from a female donor with papillary thyroid cancer or a benign thyroid nodule (not recorded which). Some clones in this sample may be carry-over from other donors' samples. DNA of the CDR3: TGTGCCAGCAGTTCACCTTATCGGACGGGAGCTTTCTTT. Amino acid sequence: CASSSPYRTGAFF.